This entry describes one T cell receptor (beta chain). Antigen specificity is unknown. Each CDR3 protein is one row after TCRdb ran MiXCR on the RT-PCR reads. Seen here are roughly 760,000 distinct CDR3 sequences, less than 25% observed once, and the top ten hold around 9.6%. The data are from a study of response to subunit inactivated influenza vaccine. General study findings and limits: Each seasonal flu vaccination may recruit only limited new T cells, authors suggested.

The sequence derives from a man aged 45 to 65 who received an inactivated influenza vaccine. The specimen was PBMCs from blood, collected 5 days after vaccination.

CDR3 sequence: CASSPGGWPDTQYF. In nucleotides, the CDR3 is TGTGCCAGCTCACCGGGGGGTTGGCCAGATACGCAGTATTTT. The rearrangement uses TRBV18 and TRBJ2-3, with D perhaps matching TRBD2 (6 bases). Looked up from germline, CDR1 is KGHSH and CDR2 is LQKENI. This CDR3 spans 14 amino acids. Trimming took off 3 bases at V and 4 bases at J, with 11 bases between the two ends.